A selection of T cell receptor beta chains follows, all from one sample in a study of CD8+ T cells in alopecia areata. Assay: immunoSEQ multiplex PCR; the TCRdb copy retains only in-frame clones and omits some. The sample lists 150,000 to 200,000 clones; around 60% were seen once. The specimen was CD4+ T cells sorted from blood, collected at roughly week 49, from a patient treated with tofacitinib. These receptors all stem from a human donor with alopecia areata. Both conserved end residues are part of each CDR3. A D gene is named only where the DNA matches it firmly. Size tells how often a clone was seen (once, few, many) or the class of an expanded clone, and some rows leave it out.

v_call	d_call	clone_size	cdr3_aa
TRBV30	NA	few	CASKSGRLNTGELFF
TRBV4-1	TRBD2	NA	CASSQARGDTGELFF
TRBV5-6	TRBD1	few	CASSLFGTGTNEQYF
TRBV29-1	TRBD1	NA	CSAAGQGSEAFF
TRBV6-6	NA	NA	CASSDSGRAKNIQYF
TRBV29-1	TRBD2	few	CSGGRAQETQYF
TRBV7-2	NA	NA	CASSLISGGQSYEQYF
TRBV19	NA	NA	CASSGSGWTAYGYTF
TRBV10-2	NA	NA	CASSALGFEQFF
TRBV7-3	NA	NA	CASSRTQVGEQFF
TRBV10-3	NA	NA	CAISEVPGQNRETQYF
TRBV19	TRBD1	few	CASSTGTGGETQYF
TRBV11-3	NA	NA	CASSLEGEAFF
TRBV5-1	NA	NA	CASSVLGADDNSPLHF
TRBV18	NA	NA	CASSPVIETQYF
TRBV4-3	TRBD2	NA	CASSQGAGGNSETQYF
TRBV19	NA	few	CASSPLASTYEQYF
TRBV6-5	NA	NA	CASSYSLVYGYTF
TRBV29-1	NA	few	CSVGGTVSYEQYF
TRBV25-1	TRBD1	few	CATSDRGNTEAFF
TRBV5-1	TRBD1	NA	CASSLEGANSPLHF
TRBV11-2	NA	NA	CASSSDWNTEAFF
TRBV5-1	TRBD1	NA	CASSPYGTDDSNQPQHF
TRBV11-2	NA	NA	CASSLFSGEFNEQFF
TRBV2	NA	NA	CASRSPSVNQPQHF
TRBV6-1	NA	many	CASSERNRVRSEAFF
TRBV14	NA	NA	CASSQDGEVPKTQYF